Shown below are 20 T cell receptor beta chains from a single sample sequenced in a study of blood T cells in healthy people across ages. The authors ran a second PCR of roughly 7 to 11 cycles using a sample-barcoded 5' primer and a J-beta primer mix. MiXCR was run by TCRdb on the 5' RACE reads, yielding one entry per CDR3 protein. The sample has hundreds of thousands of distinct CDR3 sequences; 40% to 50% are singletons. Sequenced: blood. The receptors shown here come from a man aged 60 to 69 in good health.

The chain employs TRBV6-2 or TRBV6-3 and TRBJ2-4; tentatively, D is TRBD2 (7 bases). The J call may be faulty, since TRBJ2-7 better matches the DNA end. This CDR3 region has 15 residues. Germline V gives CDR1 MNHEY, CDR2 SVGEGT. CDR3 region: CASSPTVGGGYEQYF. DNA of the CDR3: TGTGCCAGCAGTCCGACCGTGGGAGGGGGATACGAGCAGTACTTC.

The genes are TRBV20-1 and TRBJ2-7, with 7 bases aligning to TRBD1. Germline V gene data show CDR1 as DFQATT and CDR2 as SNEGSKA (reference sequence). Losses at the gene ends were 0 bases for V and 3 bases for J; bases not matched to a gene: 8. The CDR3 consists of 15 residues. CDR3 coding DNA: TGCAGTGCTAGAGATATGCGAGGGGGCGGCTACGAGCAGTACTTC. Translated, it gives CSARDMRGGGYEQYF.

The chain has TRBV5-6 and TRBJ2-5; 9 nucleotides agree with TRBD1. The J segment lost 4 bases and the V segment lost 4 bases, leaving 11 bases of the junction unmatched. CDR3 size: 16 residues. Germline lookup yields CDR1 SGHDT and CDR2 YYEEEE. The CDR3 loop is CASSRPGQGIRETQYF. The CDR3 DNA follows: TGTGCCAGCAGCAGACCGGGACAGGGCATCAGAGAGACCCAGTACTTC.

This clonotype appeared once. V and J are TRBV28 and TRBJ2-3; D gene ambiguous. V lost 5 bases to trimming and J lost 2 bases, with 11 bases between them. This CDR3 is 14 amino acids long. The germline gives CDR1 MDHEN, CDR2 SYDVKM. The CDR3 is CASSPRAHTDTQYF. CDR3 nucleotides: TGTGCCAGCAGTCCTCGGGCGCACACAGATACGCAGTATTTT.

This clonotype was detected only once. The chain employs TRBV25-1 and TRBJ2-1, with 8 nucleotides matching TRBD2. The tail of the sequence fits TRBJ2-7 better, so the J call may be wrong. The CDR3 totals 16 residues. From germline, CDR1 is MGHDK and CDR2 SYGVNS. The CDR3 sequence is CASSELDSGKYNEQYF. CDR3 nucleotide sequence: TGTGCCAGCAGTGAATTGGATAGCGGGAAGTACAATGAGCAGTACTTC.

This clonotype was observed a few times. The J gene is TRBJ2-7, the V gene TRBV27; 10 bases align to TRBD2. Germline values: CDR1 MNHEY, CDR2 SMNVEV (reference sequence). This CDR3 comprises 15 residues. V dropped 5 bases and J dropped 1; count of bases not matched to a gene: 5. In DNA form, the CDR3 reads TGTGCCAGCAGTATGAAACTAGCGGGGTCCTACGAGCAGTACTTC. Amino acid sequence: CASSMKLAGSYEQYF.

This chain joins TRBV13 and TRBJ2-3; TRBD2 aligns across 7 bases. This CDR3 is built from 12 residues. CDR1 is PRHDT and CDR2 is FYEKMQ in the germline V gene (reference sequence). V shed 3 bases, J shed 6 bases, and the junction held 0 bases outside the gene matches. DNA for the CDR3: TGTGCCAGCAGCTTGCGGGAGGATACGCAGTATTTT. It encodes CASSLREDTQYF.

This clonotype turned up a few times. This chain uses TRBV20-1 with TRBJ1-2; no firm D call. The germline V gene has CDR1 DFQATT and CDR2 SNEGSKA (reference sequence). V gave up 2 bases and J gave up 7 bases, with 5 bases separating them. CDR3 length equals 10 residues. This CDR3 is CSARNSGYTF. The CDR3 DNA follows: TGCAGTGCTAGAAATAGTGGCTACACCTTC.

This clonotype has a handful of counts. This chain connects TRBV6-1 to TRBJ2-4, with TRBD1 as a possible D gene (7 bases). Per germline, CDR1 MNHNS and CDR2 SASEGT. The length of the CDR3 is 15 residues. V dropped 8 bases and J dropped 0 bases, with 14 bases sitting between them. CDR3 in amino acids: CASSGGGTAKNIQYF. CDR3 in DNA: TGTGCCAGCTCAGGAGGGGGCACAGCCAAAAACATTCAGTACTTC.

A word on this clonotype: An end of the junction does not agree with germline; a read error may underlie this. V and J are TRBV12-3 or TRBV12-4 and TRBJ2-3, with 8 bases matching TRBD2. This CDR3 is built from 15 residues. CDR3 coding DNA: TGTGCCAGCACCCAGAAGCGGGGGAGCACAGATACGGAGTATTTC. It translates to CASTQKRGSTDTEYF.

The J gene is TRBJ1-2, the V gene TRBV20-1; no clear D gene. V lost 5 bases to trimming and J lost 6 bases, with 10 bases between them. Germline V gene data show CDR1 as DFQATT and CDR2 as SNEGSKA (reference sequence). The length of the CDR3 is 11 residues. CDR3 region: CSAHGEDGYTF. CDR3 bases: TGCAGTGCTCACGGGGAGGATGGCTACACCTTC.

The table lists this clonotype with a few counts. The gene calls are TRBV6-5 and TRBJ2-7, with 9 bases aligning to TRBD1. Trimming took 6 bases from V and 6 from J; bases not matched to a gene: 9. Per the germline V gene, CDR1 is MNHEY and CDR2 is SVGAGI. This CDR3 spans 14 amino acids. The CDR3 coding sequence is TGTGCCAGCAGCAGGGACAGGGAGTCCCCCGAGCAGTACTTC. It yields the protein CASSRDRESPEQYF.

This clonotype was observed a few times. V and J are TRBV7-2 and TRBJ1-1, with D uncertain. The V gene's germline CDR1 is SGHTA and CDR2 FQGNSA. V lost 2 bases and J lost 5, with 12 bases in between. This CDR3 contains 14 residues. The DNA for the CDR3 is TGTGCCAGCAGCTTAAATCCTGGCAGTACTGAAGCTTTCTTT. It is translated as CASSLNPGSTEAFF.

This sequence joins TRBV30 and TRBJ1-2; a possible D gene is TRBD1 (6 bases). Trimming pared 3 bases from V and 0 bases from J, leaving 29 bases between. CDR1 and CDR2 (germline): GTSNPN, SVGIG (reference sequence). The CDR3 loop spans 20 amino acids. CDR3 sequence (DNA): TGTGCCTGGAGAGGGTTGAAAACGAGTAATGTCCGGGACACTAACTATGGCTACACCTTC. This gives the protein CAWRGLKTSNVRDTNYGYTF.

The rearrangement links TRBV5-4 to TRBJ2-7; possibly TRBD2 for D (5 bases). The V end was cut by 9 bases, the J end by 1 base, with 14 bases between. CDR1 SGHNT and CDR2 YYREEE come from the germline V gene (reference sequence). The CDR3 spans 13 residues. This chain's CDR3 is CATTDGGSYEQYF. CDR3 in DNA: TGTGCCACCACGGACGGAGGTTCCTACGAGCAGTACTTC. Looking up the rest from reference TRBV5-4 and TRBJ2-7 gives the full variable domain: ETGVTQSPTHLIKTRGQQVTLRCSSQSGHNTVSWYQQALGQGPQFIFQYYREEENGRGNFPPRFSGLQFPNYSSELNVNALELDDSALYLCATTDGGSYEQYFGPGTRLTVT.

This clonotype was counted only a few times. The chain has TRBV18 and TRBJ2-1; unclear D gene. The V end lost 8 bases, the J end lost 3 bases, and 11 bases lay between the germline ends. Germline V lookup: CDR1 KGHSH, CDR2 LQKENI. This CDR3 comprises 13 residues. CDR3 loop: CASSPDLYNEQFF. DNA for the CDR3: TGTGCCAGCAGCCCGGACCTCTACAATGAGCAGTTCTTC.

This clonotype was detected a few times. The V gene is TRBV11-2, the J gene TRBJ2-5; 11 positions agree with TRBD2. CDR3 length: 17 residues. Germline V gives CDR1 SGHAT, CDR2 FQNNGV. The V gene end was trimmed by 5 bases and the J gene end by 1 base; junction bases not matched to a gene: 9. The CDR3 DNA reads TGTGCCAGCAGCATCCTGGGGACTAGCGGAACCCAAGAGACCCAGTACTTC. Translated: CASSILGTSGTQETQYF. The full variable domain, completed using reference TRBV11-2 and TRBJ2-5, is EAGVAQSPRYKIIEKRQSVAFWCNPISGHATLYWYQQILGQGPKLLIQFQNNGVVDDSQLPKDRFSAERLKGVDSTLKIQPAKLEDSAVYLCASSILGTSGTQETQYFGPGTRLLVL.

This chain connects TRBV4-1 to TRBJ2-7; tentative D call: TRBD1 (5 bases). The CDR3 is made up of 13 amino acids. V dropped 4 bases and J dropped 6 bases, with 13 bases sitting between them. Germline V CDR1 and CDR2: MGHRA, YSYEKL. Written as DNA, the CDR3 is TGCGCCAGCAGCCGACAGCTCATGGGCGAGCAGTACTTC. The encoded protein is CASSRQLMGEQYF.

The V call is TRBV5-6, the J call TRBJ2-4; D remains unclear. Germline CDR1 reads SGHDT; CDR2 reads YYEEEE. This CDR3 has 13 residues. V was cut by 4 bases and J by 6 bases, with 11 bases left in between. This CDR3 reads CASSPSVVNIQYF. The CDR3 DNA reads TGTGCCAGCAGCCCCTCAGTAGTAAACATTCAGTACTTC.

This chain connects TRBV11-2 to TRBJ2-5, with 15 bases matching TRBD2. CDR3 length equals 18 residues. Germline CDR1 reads SGHAT; CDR2 reads FQNNGV. After removal of 5 bases from V and 2 bases from J, the junction contained 9 bases not matched to a gene. The CDR3 DNA is TGTGCCAGCAGCCCCCGACCGGGACTAGCGGGGGGACAAGAGACCCAGTACTTC. It yields the protein CASSPRPGLAGGQETQYF.